These 32 T cell receptor beta chains share one sample of origin, sequenced in a study of cytomegalovirus exposure and HLA in healthy donors. The PCR made use of 60 Vbeta and 13 Jbeta primers. Sequenced by immunoSEQ multiplex PCR; TCRdb stores in-frame clones only, minus some. This table has 170,000 or so clones, about three quarters appearing once. The sequenced sample was PBMCs. Receptor source: a woman in her sixties or seventies in good health and CMV-seropositive.

The rearrangement uses TRBV27 and TRBJ2-1; 10 bases are shared with TRBD2. From germline, CDR1 is MNHEY and CDR2 SMNVEV (reference sequence). J gave up 5 bases and V 8 bases, and 15 bases lay outside the gene matches. The CDR3 totals 17 residues. The CDR3 reads CASGGGVAGGLHNEQFF. The CDR3 bases are TGTGCCAGCGGAGGGGGAGTAGCGGGAGGCCTACACAATGAGCAGTTCTTC.

The chain couples TRBV29-1 to TRBJ1-4, with a tentative D call TRBD1 (5 bases). Germline V gene lookup returns CDR1 SQVTM and CDR2 ANQGSEA. Trimming removed 6 bases from V and 2 bases from J, with 13 bases in between. This CDR3 contains 14 residues. DNA of the CDR3: TGCAGCGTAGACCTCGGGACTACTAATGAAAAACTGTTTTTT. Protein product: CSVDLGTTNEKLFF.

V is TRBV5-6 and J is TRBJ1-4; perhaps TRBD1 as D (5 bases). V was shortened by 4 bases and J by 6 bases, with 13 bases between the two germline ends. Germline values: CDR1 SGHDT, CDR2 YYEEEE. This CDR3 is built from 14 residues. CDR3 in amino acids: CASSALQGHEKLFF. The CDR3 nucleotides read TGTGCCAGCAGCGCCCTCCAGGGCCATGAAAAACTGTTTTTT.

The chain employs TRBV9 and TRBJ2-5; 9 bases are shared with TRBD2. V lost 1 base, J lost 5 bases, and 3 bases stayed unmatched. Looked up from germline, CDR1 is SGDLS and CDR2 is YYNGEE. This CDR3 spans 14 amino acids. The DNA of the CDR3 is TGTGCCAGCAGCGTACTAGCGGGGACCGAGACCCAGTACTTC. As protein: CASSVLAGTETQYF.

The rearrangement joins TRBV7-8 to TRBJ2-5, with TRBD1 matching over 9 bases. The CDR3 runs to 13 residues. CDR1 SGHVS and CDR2 FQNEAQ come from the germline V gene. The trim removed 8 bases at V and 5 bases at J, leaving 6 bases unmatched. The CDR3 DNA is TGTGCCAGCGGCGGACAGGGGATTGAGACCCAGTACTTC. It translates to CASGGQGIETQYF. Using reference TRBV7-8 and TRBJ2-5 for the parts outside the CDR3, the full variable domain is GAGVSQSPRYKVAKRGQDVALRCDPISGHVSLFWYQQALGQGPEFLTYFQNEAQLDKSGLPSDRFFAERPEGSVSTLKIQRTQQEDSAVYLCASGGQGIETQYFGPGTRLLVL.

The V and J genes are TRBV4-3 and TRBJ2-1, with D possibly TRBD2 on 6 matching bases. Germline loops: CDR1 LGHNA, CDR2 YSLEER. The CDR3 runs 17 residues. V dropped 3 bases and J dropped 0 bases, with 15 bases sitting between them. The CDR3 nucleotides read TGCGCCAGCAGCCATGGGACTCCCTCGAGCTCCTACAATGAGCAGTTCTTC. Translation: CASSHGTPSSSYNEQFF.

This chain links TRBV27 with TRBJ1-6; possible D gene TRBD1, 5 bases. The CDR3 is made up of 15 amino acids. Germline V lookup: CDR1 MNHEY, CDR2 SMNVEV (reference sequence). Trimming left V 5 bases short and J 7 bases short, with 15 bases between. The CDR3 nucleotides read TGTGCCAGCAGTCGAGCCGGGACTCGGAATTCACCCCTCCACTTT. This translates into CASSRAGTRNSPLHF.

Only a few counts were recorded for this clone. The chain joins TRBV28 to TRBJ1-4, with 9 bases that match TRBD1. Germline CDR1 is MDHEN and CDR2 is SYDVKM. The CDR3 totals 14 residues. Germline trimming cut 5 bases from V and 7 bases from J; bases unmatched to any gene: 5. The CDR3 region is CASSEGQGFEKLFF. In nucleotides, the CDR3 is TGTGCCAGCAGTGAGGGACAGGGATTTGAAAAACTGTTTTTT.

This sequence joins TRBV7-2 and TRBJ1-4; 7 bases match TRBD1. V dropped 1 base and J dropped 7; count of bases not matched to a gene: 6. Germline V gives CDR1 SGHTA, CDR2 FQGNSA. The CDR3 consists of 15 residues. CDR3 sequence (DNA): TGTGCCAGCAGCTTAGGACCCCAGGGGGGTGAAAAACTGTTTTTT. Its protein product is CASSLGPQGGEKLFF.

CDR3 DNA: TGTGCCAGCAGCTTAGGGGCCTTACCGAGCTCCTACGAGCAGTACTTC. This gives the protein CASSLGALPSSYEQYF. V and J are TRBV11-2 and TRBJ2-7, with D unresolved. Trimming shortened V by 1 base and J by 0 bases, and 13 bases separated the two germline ends. The germline V gene encodes CDR1 SGHAT and CDR2 FQNNGV. The CDR3 runs 16 residues.

The rearrangement joins TRBV28 to TRBJ1-2; possible D gene TRBD1, 6 bases. V lost 6 bases to trimming and J lost 5 bases, with 13 bases between them. This CDR3 is built from 13 residues. Germline V gives CDR1 MDHEN, CDR2 SYDVKM. The CDR3 loop reads CASSSGEGYGYTF. DNA of the CDR3: TGTGCCAGCAGCTCAGGGGAGGGGTATGGCTACACCTTC.

The chain recombines TRBV4-2 with TRBJ2-2; 7 nucleotides align to TRBD2. The CDR3 spans 18 residues. V shed 3 bases and J 2 bases; nucleotides not matched to a gene: 12. Germline assignment: CDR1 LGHNA and CDR2 YNFKEQ. The CDR3 nucleotides read TGTGCCAGCAGCCAGGCACCAGCGGGACTTACTAACACCGGGGAGCTGTTTTTT. Protein product: CASSQAPAGLTNTGELFF.

V usage is TRBV27 and J usage is TRBJ1-5, with 9 bases that match TRBD1. The germline gives CDR1 MNHEY, CDR2 SMNVEV (reference sequence). Losses at the gene ends were 7 bases for V and 7 bases for J; bases not matched to a gene: 2. The CDR3 loop spans 12 amino acids. In DNA, the CDR3 is TGTGCCAGCATCGACAGGGGGCAGCCCCAGCATTTT. It is translated as CASIDRGQPQHF.

The chain couples TRBV28 to TRBJ2-3; maybe TRBD2 (5 bases). The CDR3 length is 16 residues. CDR1 is MDHEN and CDR2 is SYDVKM in the germline V gene. The V and J ends lost 2 bases and 2 bases respectively, with 14 bases between them. CDR3 sequence reads: CASSLGAAALTDTQYF. In DNA form, the CDR3 reads TGTGCCAGCAGTTTAGGAGCGGCAGCCCTCACAGATACGCAGTATTTT.

This clone was counted a few times. The chain recombines TRBV30 with TRBJ2-7, with 8 bases that match TRBD1. The CDR3 spans 13 residues. Germline V gene sequence: CDR1 GTSNPN, CDR2 SVGIG (reference sequence). Trimming removed 3 bases from V and 4 bases from J; junction bases left unmatched: 5. The DNA for the CDR3 is TGTGCCTGGAGAGGACAGGGAACGTACGAGCAGTACTTC. It specifies CAWRGQGTYEQYF.

The chain joins TRBV7-9 to TRBJ2-5, with TRBD2 as a possible D gene (6 bases). The V gene's germline CDR1 is SEHNR and CDR2 FQNEAQ (reference sequence). With 2 bases removed from V and 3 bases from J, the gap between germline ends came to 19 bases. The CDR3 consists of 17 residues. DNA for the CDR3: TGTGCCAGCAGCTTAACGGGGGAGCCCCGGCCCAAAGAGACCCAGTACTTC. Translating it yields CASSLTGEPRPKETQYF. The full variable domain, completed using reference TRBV7-9 and TRBJ2-5, is DTGVSQNPRHKITKRGQNVTFRCDPISEHNRLYWYRQTLGQGPEFLTYFQNEAQLEKSRLLSDRFSAERPKGSFSTLEIQRTEQGDSAMYLCASSLTGEPRPKETQYFGPGTRLLVL.

This chain joins TRBV6-1 and TRBJ2-7; 8 bases are a match to TRBD1. Trimming took 4 bases from V and 0 from J; bases not matched to a gene: 5. Per germline, CDR1 MNHNS and CDR2 SASEGT. This CDR3 has 15 amino acids. CDR3 nucleotides: TGTGCCAGCAGTGGCAGGGGGCGCGGCTCCTACGAGCAGTACTTC. It codes for CASSGRGRGSYEQYF.

The chain is built from TRBV7-9 and TRBJ1-2; D is uncertain. Germline lookup yields CDR1 SEHNR and CDR2 FQNEAQ (reference sequence). The length of the CDR3 is 15 residues. V was shortened by 3 bases and J by 7 bases, with 18 bases between the two germline ends. CDR3 region: CASSFSSSVGFGYTF. Written as DNA, the CDR3 is TGTGCCAGCAGCTTTTCGTCTTCCGTGGGCTTTGGCTACACCTTC.

J is TRBJ2-3 and V is TRBV19, with unresolved D. Trimming stripped 1 base from V and 2 bases from J, with 4 bases between. Looked up from germline, CDR1 is LNHDA and CDR2 is SQIVND (reference sequence). The CDR3 runs 13 residues. The CDR3 reads CASSIGLTDTQYF. The CDR3, as DNA: TGTGCCAGTAGTATAGGTCTCACAGATACGCAGTATTTT.

This clone was seen a handful of times. The chain recombines TRBV10-2 with TRBJ2-3; the match to TRBD2 covers 12 bases. The length of the CDR3 is 15 residues. Germline CDR1 reads WSHSY; CDR2 reads SAAADI. Trimming removed 4 bases from V and 8 bases from J; junction bases left unmatched: 7. CDR3 protein: CASSGTSGGQVTQYF. The CDR3 DNA reads TGCGCCAGCAGTGGAACTAGCGGGGGGCAGGTTACGCAGTATTTT.

The chain joins TRBV14 to TRBJ1-2, with 7 bases fitting TRBD1. Germline V gene lookup returns CDR1 SGHDN and CDR2 FVKESK. V lost 5 bases, J lost 7 bases, and 13 bases stayed unmatched. This CDR3 is 15 amino acids long. The CDR3 here is CASSFPGQSVPGYTF. DNA of the CDR3: TGTGCCAGCAGCTTCCCGGGACAGTCCGTTCCTGGCTACACCTTC. Full variable domain (missing parts from reference TRBV14 and TRBJ1-2): EAGVTQFPSHSVIEKGQTVTLRCDPISGHDNLYWYRRVMGKEIKFLLHFVKESKQDESGMPNNRFLAERTGGTYSTLKVQPAELEDSGVYFCASSFPGQSVPGYTFGSGTRLTVV.

The CDR3 DNA reads as TGTGCCAGCAGCCTTTGGACAGGGGGAGGCACAGATACGCAGTATTTT. Translating it yields CASSLWTGGGTDTQYF. The rearrangement uses TRBV7-3 and TRBJ2-3, with TRBD1 identical over 10 bases. Germline V gene sequence: CDR1 SGHTA, CDR2 FQGTGA. The length of the CDR3 is 16 residues. Losses at the gene ends were 5 bases for V and 1 base for J; bases not matched to a gene: 6.

The chain joins TRBV6-5 to TRBJ1-3, with D tentatively TRBD1 (6 bases). Per germline, CDR1 MNHEY and CDR2 SVGAGI. There are 16 residues in the CDR3. With 3 bases removed from V and 2 bases from J, the gap between germline ends came to 14 bases. CDR3 sequence reads: CASSYTGGAAGNTIYF. In DNA form, the CDR3 reads TGTGCCAGCAGTTATACGGGGGGGGCTGCTGGAAACACCATATATTTT.

The rearrangement links TRBV7-9 to TRBJ2-1, with 7 bases aligning to TRBD2. V shed 0 bases, J shed 1 base, and the junction held 9 bases outside the gene matches. The CDR3 has 18 residues. Germline values: CDR1 SEHNR, CDR2 FQNEAQ (reference sequence). The DNA for the CDR3 is TGTGCCAGCAGCTTAGCGAGAGCGGGGCCTACATCCTACAATGAGCAGTTCTTC. Translation gives CASSLARAGPTSYNEQFF.

The gene calls are TRBV5-6 and TRBJ2-3; D may be TRBD1 (5 bases). This CDR3 is built from 17 residues. Germline CDR1 is SGHDT and CDR2 is YYEEEE. V was shortened by 0 bases and J by 0 bases, with 14 bases between the two germline ends. CDR3 amino acids: CASSLALGHSSTDTQYF. CDR3 sequence (DNA): TGTGCCAGCAGCTTGGCCTTAGGACATTCTAGCACAGATACGCAGTATTTT. The whole variable domain, remainder taken from reference TRBV5-6 and TRBJ2-3, is DAGVTQSPTHLIKTRGQQVTLRCSPKSGHDTVSWYQQALGQGPQFIFQYYEEEERQRGNFPDRFSGHQFPNYSSELNVNALLLGDSALYLCASSLALGHSSTDTQYFGPGTRLTVL.

V gene TRBV9 combines with J gene TRBJ2-6; the match to TRBD1 covers 9 bases. CDR1 is SGDLS and CDR2 is YYNGEE in the germline V gene. This CDR3 contains 20 residues. Trimming removed 3 bases from V and 0 bases from J; junction bases left unmatched: 13. The CDR3 spells CASSAYRGQPTSSGANVLTF. The CDR3 nucleotides are TGTGCCAGCAGCGCGTACAGGGGGCAACCCACAAGCTCTGGGGCCAACGTCCTGACTTTC.

On this clone itself: Other DNA sequences of this sample code for an identical CDR3. This rearrangement joins TRBV5-6 to TRBJ1-5; D is uncertain. Germline V gene sequence: CDR1 SGHDT, CDR2 YYEEEE. This CDR3 contains 15 residues. The germline V and J ends were trimmed by 5 bases and 7 bases, with 19 bases remaining between them. The CDR3 DNA follows: TGTGCCAGCAGTATGTTCGAGAGGGATCTCCAGCCCCAGCATTTT. It is translated as CASSMFERDLQPQHF.

Only a few counts were recorded for this clone. The rearrangement links TRBV11-3 to TRBJ2-3, with TRBD1 identical over 9 bases. This CDR3 has 17 residues. Losses at the gene ends were 5 bases for V and 2 bases for J; bases not matched to a gene: 11. Per germline, CDR1 SGHNT and CDR2 YENEEA. The CDR3 here is CASSPGRDRVSTDTQYF. The CDR3 DNA reads TGTGCCAGCAGCCCGGGCCGGGACAGGGTGTCCACAGATACGCAGTATTTT.

The J gene is TRBJ1-1, the V gene TRBV28; the D is unclear. The CDR3 sequence is 12 residues long. V lost 3 bases and J 8 bases, leaving 10 bases between the germline ends. Germline CDR1 reads MDHEN; CDR2 reads SYDVKM. CDR3: CASSFSSREAFF. DNA of the CDR3: TGTGCCAGCAGTTTCTCGTCACGGGAAGCTTTCTTT. Filled out from reference TRBV28 and TRBJ1-1, the complete variable domain reads DVKVTQSSRYLVKRTGEKVFLECVQDMDHENMFWYRQDPGLGLRLIYFSYDVKMKEKGDIPEGYSVSREKKERFSLILESASTNQTSMYLCASSFSSREAFFGQGTRLTVV.

The CDR3 is CASSATVETQYF. CDR3 coding DNA: TGTGCCAGCAGTGCGACAGTAGAGACCCAGTACTTC. The chain recombines TRBV6-1 with TRBJ2-5; possible D gene TRBD1, 5 bases. The CDR3 covers 12 residues. Germline V gene sequence: CDR1 MNHNS, CDR2 SASEGT. V was trimmed by 4 bases and J by 4 bases, leaving 7 bases between them.

This sequence joins TRBV5-1 and TRBJ1-2, with TRBD1 as a possible D gene (5 bases). Trimming pared 1 base from V and 4 bases from J, leaving 14 bases between. The CDR3 has 15 amino acids. Germline CDR1 is SGHRS and CDR2 is YFSETQ. The CDR3 region has the DNA TGCGCCAGCAGCTTGACCCTGCGGGGCCGCTATGGCTACACCTTC. Translation gives CASSLTLRGRYGYTF.

This clone was seen once. The J gene is TRBJ2-7, the V gene TRBV14, with 10 nucleotides matching TRBD1. V was clipped by 2 bases and J by 1 base; unmatched bases: 2. The CDR3 sequence is 15 residues long. The germline CDR1 and CDR2 sequences are SGHDN and FVKESK. CDR3 DNA sequence: TGTGCCAGCAGCCAATGGGGACAGGGGTCCTACGAGCAGTACTTC. This sequence encodes CASSQWGQGSYEQYF.